This T cell receptor beta chain comes out of a study of T cell repertoires in cytomegalovirus infection. Looking at the study overall: From public TCR beta signatures came an indication of both CMV infection and matching HLA type. Study-level points and caveats: Predominance within the ex vivo response was attributable to HLA-C-restricted CMV-specific TCR beta clonotypes. Using cumulative public TCR beta family frequency, the authors identified those who carried CMV together with the relevant HLA.

TCRdb used MiXCR to reprocess the reads, holding one entry per CDR3 protein. This table holds more than 250,000 distinct CDR3 sequences, approximately 25% found once. As concerns this clonotype: The antigen is unknown.

V was trimmed by 1 base and J by 6 bases, leaving 8 bases between them. The CDR3 runs 13 residues. The germline CDR1 and CDR2 sequences are LNHNV and YYDKDF (reference sequence). The TCR was taken from a human donor in good health (CMV status not recorded). Some clones in this sample may be carry-over from other donors' samples. The genes are TRBV15 and TRBJ2-3; D ambiguous. Specimen: cultured PBMCs, collected from culture after CMV antigen stimulation. The CDR3 is CATSRAPADTQYF. CDR3 nucleotide sequence: TGTGCCACCAGCAGAGCCCCCGCTGATACGCAGTATTTT.